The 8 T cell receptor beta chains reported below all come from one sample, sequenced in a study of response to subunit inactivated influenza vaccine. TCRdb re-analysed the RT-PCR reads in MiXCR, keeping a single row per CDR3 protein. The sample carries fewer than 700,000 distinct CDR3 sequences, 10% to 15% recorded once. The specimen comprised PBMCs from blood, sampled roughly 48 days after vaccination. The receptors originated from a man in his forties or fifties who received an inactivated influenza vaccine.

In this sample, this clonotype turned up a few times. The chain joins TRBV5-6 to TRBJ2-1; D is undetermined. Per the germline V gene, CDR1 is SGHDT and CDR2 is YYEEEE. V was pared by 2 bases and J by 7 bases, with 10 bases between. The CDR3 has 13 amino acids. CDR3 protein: CASSLGSENEQFF. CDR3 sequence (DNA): TGTGCCAGCAGCTTAGGGTCCGAGAATGAGCAGTTCTTC.

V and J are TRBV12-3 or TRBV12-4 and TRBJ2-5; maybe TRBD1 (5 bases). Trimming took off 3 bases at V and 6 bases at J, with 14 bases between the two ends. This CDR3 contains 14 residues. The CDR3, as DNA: TGTGCCAGCAGTTTGGCCCAGGGTGTGAAGACCCAGTACTTC. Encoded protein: CASSLAQGVKTQYF.

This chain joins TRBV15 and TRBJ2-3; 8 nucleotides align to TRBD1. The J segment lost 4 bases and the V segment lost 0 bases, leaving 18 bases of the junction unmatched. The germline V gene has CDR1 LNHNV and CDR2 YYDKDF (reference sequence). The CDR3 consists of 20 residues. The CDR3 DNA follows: TGTGCCACCAGCAGAGACCAGGGGGCTCCGGGGCTAGGTGAAGCAGATACGCAGTATTTT. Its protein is CATSRDQGAPGLGEADTQYF.

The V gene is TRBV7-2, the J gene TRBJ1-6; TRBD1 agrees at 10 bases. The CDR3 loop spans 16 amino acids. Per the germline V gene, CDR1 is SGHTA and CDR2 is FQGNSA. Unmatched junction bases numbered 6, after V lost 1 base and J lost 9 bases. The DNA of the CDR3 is TGTGCCAGCAGCTTAGTGTACGGGACAGGGGTTTCACCCCTCCACTTT. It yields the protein CASSLVYGTGVSPLHF.

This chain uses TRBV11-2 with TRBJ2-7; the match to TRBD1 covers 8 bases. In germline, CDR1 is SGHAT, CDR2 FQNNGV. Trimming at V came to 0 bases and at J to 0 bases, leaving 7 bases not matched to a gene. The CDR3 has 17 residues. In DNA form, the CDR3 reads TGTGCCAGCAGCTTAGATGGGCAGGGGGCTTCCTCCTACGAGCAGTACTTC. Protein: CASSLDGQGASSYEQYF.

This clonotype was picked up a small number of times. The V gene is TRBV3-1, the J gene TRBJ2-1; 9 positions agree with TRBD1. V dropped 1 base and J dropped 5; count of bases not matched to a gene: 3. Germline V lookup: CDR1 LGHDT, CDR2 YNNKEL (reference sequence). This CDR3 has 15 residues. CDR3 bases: TGTGCCAGCAGCCAAGCGGGACAGGGTAACAATGAGCAGTTCTTC. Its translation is CASSQAGQGNNEQFF.

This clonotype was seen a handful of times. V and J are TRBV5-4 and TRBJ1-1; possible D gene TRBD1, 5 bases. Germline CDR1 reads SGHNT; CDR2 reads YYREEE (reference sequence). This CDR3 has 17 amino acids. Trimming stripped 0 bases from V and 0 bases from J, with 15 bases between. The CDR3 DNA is TGTGCCAGCAGCTTGGCCCCTCAGGGTGGGTTGAACACTGAAGCTTTCTTT. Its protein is CASSLAPQGGLNTEAFF.

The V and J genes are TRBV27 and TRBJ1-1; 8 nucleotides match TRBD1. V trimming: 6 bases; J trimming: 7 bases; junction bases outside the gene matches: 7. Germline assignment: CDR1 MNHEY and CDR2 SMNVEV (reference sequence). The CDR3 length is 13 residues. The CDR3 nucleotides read TGTGCCAGCAGCACATGGACAGGGAGTGAAGCTTTCTTT. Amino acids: CASSTWTGSEAFF.